This T cell receptor (delta chain) comes out of a study of gamma-delta T cells after stem cell transplantation. Note on this clone: TCRdb pairs this DNA with a much larger clone's protein that differs at residue 4, likely a read error; the protein shown was translated from the DNA.

The V segment lost 4 bases and the J segment 7 bases; nucleotides outside the gene matches: 9. The V gene's germline CDR1 is GEAIGNYY and CDR2 EKD. The CDR3 is made up of 14 amino acids. TCRdb re-called the RT-PCR reads through CATT. The table has 3,200 or so delta-chain clones, around 5% seen once; the top ten hold 35%. The origin of this receptor is a human donor. It is not recorded whose cells these are; they may come from a transplant donor. The chain combines TRDV2 with TRDJ1; TRDD3 matches at 9 bases. The sample taken for sequencing was gamma-delta T cells. The CDR3 loop is CACEFLGDRGKLIF. CDR3 bases: TGTGCCTGTGAATTTCTGGGGGATCGAGGTAAACTCATCTTT.